These 23 T cell receptor beta chains share one sample of origin, sequenced in a study of T-cell memory formation after mild COVID-19 (dated by TCRdb to about 2021). The receptor library was made with 5' RACE. Sequencing relied on an Illumina NovaSeq 6000. TCRdb reprocessing: public reads trimmed at Q25 with fastp, clones called with MiXCR, in-frame beta chains kept. A single entry per CDR3 protein holds the most common genes and DNA from its merged rows. Present in this sample are about 560,000 distinct CDR3 sequences, less than 25% of which were seen just once. The ten largest make up 7% to 9% of the sample. Sequenced material: PBMCs or a T cell subset sorted from them (not recorded which). The receptor set was obtained from an adult woman who had mild COVID-19 (a few samples of this study predate the infection). The sample titles of this study are shuffled in the database, so cell type and time point are left out; the donor was told from shared clones.

The V and J genes are TRBV7-3 and TRBJ2-3; D call uncertain. The CDR3 has 15 amino acids. Germline loops: CDR1 SGHTA, CDR2 FQGTGA. V was shortened by 5 bases and J by 1 base, with 13 bases between the two germline ends. This CDR3 reads CASSPQPLGTDTQYF. The CDR3 region has the DNA TGTGCCAGCAGCCCCCAGCCCTTGGGCACAGATACGCAGTATTTT.

There are a few counts of this clonotype. The J gene is TRBJ1-1, the V gene TRBV12-3 or TRBV12-4; D gene uncertain. The germline V and J ends were trimmed by 0 bases and 3 bases, with 8 bases remaining between them. There are 14 residues in the CDR3. CDR3: CASSLAHWDTEAFF. The CDR3 DNA reads TGTGCCAGCAGTTTAGCGCATTGGGACACTGAAGCTTTCTTT.

This clonotype was observed a few times. This chain joins TRBV29-1 and TRBJ2-2; D is perhaps TRBD2 (7 bases). CDR3 size: 15 residues. The V and J ends lost 6 bases and 5 bases respectively, with 19 bases between them. Per germline, CDR1 SQVTM and CDR2 ANQGSEA. The chain's CDR3 is CSVRSGGARTGELFF. The CDR3 DNA reads TGCAGCGTGCGAAGTGGGGGGGCCAGGACCGGGGAGCTGTTTTTT.

The chain recombines TRBV20-1 with TRBJ2-1; D gene ambiguous. Trimming took off 3 bases at V and 0 bases at J, with 12 bases between the two ends. The CDR3 consists of 15 residues. The germline V gene encodes CDR1 DFQATT and CDR2 SNEGSKA (reference sequence). In DNA form, the CDR3 reads TGCAGTGCTAGCCCCCCAGTCAGCTCCTACAATGAGCAGTTCTTC. Translated: CSASPPVSSYNEQFF.

Ten or more counts support this clonotype. The genes are TRBV18 and TRBJ1-1; D gene unclear. Trimming cost V 3 bases and J 5 bases, with 10 bases left between them. CDR1 is KGHSH and CDR2 is LQKENI in the germline V gene. CDR3 length equals 13 residues. Written as DNA, the CDR3 is TGTGCCAGCTCACCGCTTGGGAGGACTGAAGCTTTCTTT. Encoded protein: CASSPLGRTEAFF.

V is TRBV6-2 or TRBV6-3 and J is TRBJ1-1, with unresolved D. Germline-derived CDR1 and CDR2 are MNHEY and SVGEGT. The V and J ends lost 5 bases and 4 bases respectively, with 11 bases between them. The CDR3 contains 13 residues. In DNA form, the CDR3 reads TGTGCCAGCAGTCCTGGCGCGGGCACTGAAGCTTTCTTT. It is translated as CASSPGAGTEAFF.

The J gene is TRBJ1-4, the V gene TRBV7-9; 8 bases map to TRBD1. Germline-derived CDR1 and CDR2 are SEHNR and FQNEAQ (reference sequence). This CDR3 is built from 14 residues. The V segment lost 6 bases and the J segment 10 bases; nucleotides outside the gene matches: 10. The CDR3: CASSPGQAFGKLFF. In nucleotides, the CDR3 is TGTGCCAGCAGTCCGGGACAGGCGTTTGGAAAACTGTTTTTT.

This chain joins TRBV27 and TRBJ2-3; 10 bases agree with TRBD1. The CDR3 is 17 amino acids. Looked up from germline, CDR1 is MNHEY and CDR2 is SMNVEV (reference sequence). Trimming removed 6 bases from V and 1 base from J; junction bases left unmatched: 10. CDR3 residues: CASSSPPGQGRTDTQYF. The CDR3 DNA reads as TGTGCCAGCAGCAGCCCCCCGGGACAGGGGCGCACAGATACGCAGTATTTT.

This chain joins TRBV9 and TRBJ2-7; D perhaps matches TRBD2 (6 bases). In germline, CDR1 is SGDLS, CDR2 YYNGEE. This CDR3 is 15 amino acids long. Between the trimmed V and J ends, which lost 4 bases and 3 bases, there was a span of 17 bases. CDR3 DNA: TGTGCCAGCAGCCCGCATAGCGGAGTAAACTACGAGCAGTACTTC. This codes for CASSPHSGVNYEQYF.

Here the CDR3 DNA reads TGTGCCAGCAGCCTCGACGTCGCGGCCGCTTTCTTT. Translating it yields CASSLDVAAAFF. V and J are TRBV7-2 and TRBJ1-1; D remains unclear. This CDR3 contains 12 residues. The V gene lost 5 bases and the J gene lost 11 bases, with 15 bases spanning the gap. Germline-derived CDR1 and CDR2 are SGHTA and FQGNSA.

The rearrangement links TRBV5-1 to TRBJ1-1; D might be TRBD1 (5 bases). CDR3 length equals 17 residues. Between the trimmed V and J ends, which lost 2 bases and 0 bases, there was a span of 17 bases. Germline V gene data show CDR1 as SGHRS and CDR2 as YFSETQ. The CDR3 coding sequence is TGCGCCAGCAGCTTTGGGGGGGTTTCGGTGGTGAACACTGAAGCTTTCTTT. This gives the protein CASSFGGVSVVNTEAFF.

The gene calls are TRBV4-1 and TRBJ2-7; possible D gene TRBD1, 5 bases. Germline V gene lookup returns CDR1 MGHRA and CDR2 YSYEKL. The ends were cut back, 3 bases at V and 5 bases at J, with 11 bases in the middle. This CDR3 contains 13 residues. CDR3 sequence: CASSHSGFDEQYF. The CDR3 DNA reads TGCGCCAGCAGCCACTCAGGGTTCGACGAGCAGTACTTC.

This clonotype has more than one count but fewer than ten. The genes are TRBV30 and TRBJ2-1; TRBD1 agrees at 11 bases. V lost 1 base to trimming and J lost 4 bases; unmatched junction nucleotides: 3. The CDR3 runs 15 residues. Germline loops: CDR1 GTSNPN, CDR2 SVGIG (reference sequence). The CDR3 sequence: CAWSGGTGGYNEQFF. The DNA for the CDR3 is TGTGCCTGGAGTGGGGGGACAGGGGGGTACAATGAGCAGTTCTTC.

Many counts were recorded for this clonotype. The chain employs TRBV19 and TRBJ1-5; D is uncertain. CDR3 length: 14 residues. The germline CDR1 and CDR2 sequences are LNHDA and SQIVND (reference sequence). The V end lost 4 bases, the J end lost 5 bases, and 12 bases lay between the germline ends. The CDR3 DNA follows: TGTGCCAGTAGTACATGGCCACGTTATCAGCCCCAGCATTTT. Translated, it gives CASSTWPRYQPQHF.

The V and J genes are TRBV5-1 and TRBJ2-5, with a possible D match to TRBD2 (5 bases). V was trimmed by 1 base and J by 3 bases, leaving 10 bases between them. The germline V gene encodes CDR1 SGHRS and CDR2 YFSETQ. The CDR3 totals 14 residues. The CDR3 DNA reads TGCGCCAGCAGCTTGATGGCGAGGGAAGAGACCCAGTACTTC. Translating it yields CASSLMAREETQYF.

The chain joins TRBV20-1 to TRBJ2-1; 7 nucleotides agree with TRBD2. CDR3 length: 12 residues. V dropped 5 bases and J dropped 6; count of bases not matched to a gene: 4. Germline V gene data show CDR1 as DFQATT and CDR2 as SNEGSKA (reference sequence). CDR3: CSADRLANEQFF. The CDR3 coding sequence is TGCAGTGCTGACCGACTAGCCAATGAGCAGTTCTTC.

The gene calls are TRBV20-1 and TRBJ2-2; D is ambiguous. Germline loops: CDR1 DFQATT, CDR2 SNEGSKA (reference sequence). V was pared by 1 base and J by 1 base, with 7 bases between. This CDR3 has 14 amino acids. CDR3: CSARVKWNTGELFF. CDR3 in DNA: TGCAGTGCTAGAGTCAAGTGGAACACCGGGGAGCTGTTTTTT.

The chain links TRBV5-5 to TRBJ2-2; TRBD2 aligns across 8 bases. Germline CDR1 reads SGHKS; CDR2 reads YYEKEE (reference sequence). CDR3 length: 18 residues. V was pared by 2 bases and J by 2 bases, with 11 bases of the junction left unmatched. CDR3 DNA sequence: TGTGCCAGCAGCTTTTATGGGGTTAGCGGGATTAACACCGGGGAGCTGTTTTTT. As protein: CASSFYGVSGINTGELFF.

This chain uses TRBV20-1 with TRBJ2-1, with 7 bases identical to TRBD2. Per the germline V gene, CDR1 is DFQATT and CDR2 is SNEGSKA (reference sequence). V was pared by 3 bases and J by 2 bases, with 1 base of the junction left unmatched. The CDR3 runs 13 residues. The CDR3 coding sequence is TGCAGTGCTAGCGGGGGGACCTACAATGAGCAGTTCTTC. Encoded protein: CSASGGTYNEQFF.

There are many counts of this clonotype. V gene TRBV5-4 combines with J gene TRBJ2-1, with a tentative D call TRBD2 (5 bases). Per germline, CDR1 SGHNT and CDR2 YYREEE (reference sequence). V lost 2 bases and J 10 bases, leaving 10 bases between the germline ends. The CDR3 sequence is 12 residues long. This CDR3 is CASSLGSTEQFF. In DNA form, the CDR3 reads TGTGCCAGCAGCTTAGGGAGCACCGAGCAGTTCTTC.

The chain recombines TRBV19 with TRBJ2-1; D possibly matches TRBD1 or TRBD2 (5 bases each). Germline-derived CDR1 and CDR2 are LNHDA and SQIVND (reference sequence). The V gene lost 7 bases and the J gene lost 4 bases, with 14 bases spanning the gap. The CDR3 spans 14 residues. The CDR3 sequence is CASTGAYPYNEQFF. The CDR3 DNA reads TGTGCCAGTACCGGGGCGTATCCTTACAATGAGCAGTTCTTC.

Only a few counts were recorded for this clonotype. V is TRBV6-5 and J is TRBJ2-4; D might be TRBD2 (5 bases). The V gene lost 4 bases and the J gene lost 3 bases, with 16 bases spanning the gap. This CDR3 has 16 residues. The germline CDR1 and CDR2 sequences are MNHEY and SVGAGI. The CDR3 DNA sequence: TGTGCCAGCAGTTTCCGAACTAGTCTGGGCAAAAACATTCAGTACTTC. Translating it yields CASSFRTSLGKNIQYF.

V usage is TRBV18 and J usage is TRBJ2-5; D call uncertain. The CDR3 is 14 amino acids. The V and J ends lost 1 base and 4 bases respectively, with 10 bases between them. Germline V CDR1 and CDR2: KGHSH, LQKENI. The CDR3 region has the DNA TGTGCCAGCTCACCACGGATGGGCGCAGAGACCCAGTACTTC. Protein sequence: CASSPRMGAETQYF.